These 15 T cell receptor beta chains were all obtained from the same sample, sequenced in a study of response to subunit inactivated influenza vaccine. In TCRdb, the RT-PCR reads were re-called with MiXCR into one record per CDR3 protein. The sample has roughly 700,000 distinct CDR3 sequences; about 15% are singletons. This sample comprised PBMCs from blood, obtained less than 15 days before vaccination. The receptors shown here come from a man in his fifties who received an inactivated influenza vaccine.

This clonotype was seen only a few times. V and J are TRBV30 and TRBJ2-7; 8 nucleotides agree with TRBD1. V shed 2 bases and J 2 bases; nucleotides not matched to a gene: 2. The germline CDR1 and CDR2 sequences are GTSNPN and SVGIG (reference sequence). The length of the CDR3 is 13 residues. CDR3 sequence: CAWSRQGTYEQYF. The CDR3 DNA reads TGTGCCTGGAGTCGACAGGGGACCTACGAGCAGTACTTC.

The chain is built from TRBV18 and TRBJ2-3; the match to TRBD2 covers 14 bases. V dropped 2 bases and J dropped 7; count of bases not matched to a gene: 5. Germline values: CDR1 KGHSH, CDR2 LQKENI. This CDR3 is 16 amino acids long. The chain's CDR3 is CASSPGLAGGINTQYF. CDR3 DNA: TGTGCCAGCTCACCAGGACTAGCGGGAGGAATCAATACGCAGTATTTT.

This clonotype was seen more than once but under ten times. This rearrangement joins TRBV29-1 to TRBJ2-1; TRBD1 agrees at 8 bases. With V trimmed by 6 bases and J by 3 bases, 7 bases remained unmatched. The germline V gene has CDR1 SQVTM and CDR2 ANQGSEA. This CDR3 has 14 residues. The CDR3 loop reads CSVDRGMVYNEQFF. In nucleotides, the CDR3 is TGCAGCGTCGACAGGGGTATGGTCTACAATGAGCAGTTCTTC.

The V call is TRBV20-1, the J call TRBJ1-2, with 7 bases fitting TRBD1. Germline CDR1 is DFQATT and CDR2 is SNEGSKA (reference sequence). J was trimmed by 4 bases and V by 6 bases; bases with no gene match: 5. CDR3 size: 12 residues. The CDR3 DNA reads TGCAGTGCAACGACAGGGACCTATGGCTACACCTTC. Translated, it gives CSATTGTYGYTF.

This sequence joins TRBV11-3 and TRBJ2-3, with a weak D call TRBD2 (6 bases). Trimming took 2 bases from V and 4 from J, leaving 16 bases between them. Germline V lookup: CDR1 SGHNT, CDR2 YENEEA. This CDR3 is built from 16 residues. The CDR3 is CASSLSLSRGSDTQYF. The DNA of the CDR3 is TGTGCCAGCAGCTTATCCCTTTCGCGGGGATCAGATACGCAGTATTTT.

Ten or more counts support this clonotype. The chain couples TRBV5-1 to TRBJ2-4; tentative D call: TRBD1 (6 bases). V dropped 0 bases and J dropped 5 bases, with 12 bases sitting between them. Germline V gives CDR1 SGHRS, CDR2 YFSETQ. CDR3 length: 15 residues. The DNA for the CDR3 is TGCGCCAGCAGCTTGGCCGGACAGATCGAAAACATTCAGTACTTC. This sequence encodes CASSLAGQIENIQYF.

This clonotype was observed a few times. This chain uses TRBV20-1 with TRBJ2-5, with TRBD2 identical over 11 bases. This CDR3 has 15 residues. Germline lookup yields CDR1 DFQATT and CDR2 SNEGSKA (reference sequence). V dropped 6 bases and J dropped 5; count of bases not matched to a gene: 11. This CDR3 is CSADKTSGGPETQYF. The CDR3 coding sequence is TGCAGTGCCGATAAAACTAGCGGGGGTCCCGAGACCCAGTACTTC.

The V gene is TRBV5-1, the J gene TRBJ2-7; possible D gene TRBD2, 6 bases. The germline V and J ends were trimmed by 0 bases and 0 bases, with 16 bases remaining between them. The CDR3 covers 17 residues. Germline CDR1 and CDR2: SGHRS and YFSETQ. The CDR3: CASSLVGRGHSSYEQYF. Here the CDR3 DNA reads TGCGCCAGCAGCTTGGTCGGGCGGGGCCATAGCTCCTACGAGCAGTACTTC.

The chain couples TRBV3-1 to TRBJ2-1; TRBD2 is a possible D gene (6 bases). Trimming removed 5 bases from V and 6 bases from J, with 14 bases in between. Germline values: CDR1 LGHDT, CDR2 YNNKEL (reference sequence). This CDR3 contains 14 residues. The CDR3: CASSGGKLSNEQFF. CDR3 in DNA: TGTGCCAGCAGCGGAGGGAAGCTCTCCAATGAGCAGTTCTTC.

This clonotype appeared a few times. The chain joins TRBV12-3 or TRBV12-4 to TRBJ2-1; 9 bases are shared with TRBD2. The trim removed 6 bases at V and 6 bases at J, leaving 15 bases unmatched. The CDR3 has 17 amino acids. The CDR3: CASRDSRAGGALNEQFF. The CDR3 coding sequence is TGTGCCAGCAGAGACTCTAGGGCGGGGGGGGCCCTCAATGAGCAGTTCTTC.

This clonotype was found a few times. The rearrangement joins TRBV6-1 to TRBJ1-1; D not resolved. This CDR3 contains 15 residues. Germline V gives CDR1 MNHNS, CDR2 SASEGT. The V gene lost 0 bases and the J gene lost 0 bases, with 8 bases spanning the gap. CDR3 in amino acids: CASSEAFSMNTEAFF. CDR3 nucleotide sequence: TGTGCCAGCAGTGAAGCTTTCAGCATGAACACTGAAGCTTTCTTT.

The V and J genes are TRBV5-1 and TRBJ2-7; D is uncertain. CDR1 is SGHRS, CDR2 YFSETQ, per germline. This CDR3 comprises 15 residues. Trimming took off 1 base at V and 2 bases at J, with 13 bases between the two ends. The CDR3 here is CASSLSAVLPYEQYF. The CDR3 DNA sequence: TGCGCCAGCAGCTTGTCGGCGGTGCTACCCTACGAGCAGTACTTC.

A few counts support this clonotype. The chain carries TRBV16 and TRBJ2-7; a possible D gene is TRBD1 (5 bases). Trimming took off 2 bases at V and 0 bases at J, with 14 bases between the two ends. This CDR3 is built from 16 residues. Germline CDR1 is KGHSY and CDR2 is FQNENV. CDR3 in amino acids: CASSQMQGRYSYEQYF. For the CDR3, the DNA is TGTGCCAGCAGCCAAATGCAGGGCCGATACTCCTACGAGCAGTACTTC.

This clonotype was seen once. This CDR3 is CASGSRVAYYNEQFF. For the CDR3, the DNA is TGTGCCAGCGGTTCCAGGGTAGCCTATTACAATGAGCAGTTCTTC. V is TRBV27 and J is TRBJ2-1, with TRBD1 as a possible D gene (5 bases). Germline CDR1 and CDR2: MNHEY and SMNVEV (reference sequence). This CDR3 spans 15 amino acids. The V end was cut by 8 bases, the J end by 4 bases, with 18 bases between.

J is TRBJ2-5 and V is TRBV2; possible D gene TRBD2, 7 bases. This CDR3 comprises 15 residues. V shed 4 bases and J shed 3 bases, with 15 bases lying between them. Looked up from germline, CDR1 is SNHLY and CDR2 is FYNNEI. For the CDR3, the DNA is TGTGCCAGCAGTGCGGCTCGGGGGGCCAAAGAGACCCAGTACTTC. Protein product: CASSAARGAKETQYF.